The 2 T cell receptor beta chains below were found in one sample sequenced in a study of cytomegalovirus exposure and HLA in healthy donors. This PCR relied on a set of 60 Vbeta primers and 13 Jbeta primers. TCRdb keeps only in-frame clones here, not all; method: immunoSEQ multiplex PCR. Among 250,000 to 350,000 clones listed, just over 85% were seen once. Sequencing used PBMCs. The receptors originated from a middle-aged man in good health and CMV-seropositive.

The J gene is TRBJ2-1, the V gene TRBV7-9; a possible D gene is TRBD2 (5 bases). CDR3 length equals 16 residues. V lost 3 bases, J lost 2 bases, and 14 bases lay in between. Germline CDR1 and CDR2: SEHNR and FQNEAQ (reference sequence). Written as DNA, the CDR3 is TGTGCCAGCAGCTTGTCGCTAGCTCAGACCTACAATGAGCAGTTCTTC. Its translation is CASSLSLAQTYNEQFF.

The gene calls are TRBV6-6 and TRBJ2-7; D not certain. V was pared by 6 bases and J by 3 bases, with 21 bases between. The CDR3 consists of 16 residues. CDR1 and CDR2 (germline): MNHNY, SVGAGI (reference sequence). The CDR3 DNA sequence: TGTGCCAGCAGGCATCAATCCCCGACCCCGGGCTACGAGCAGTACTTC. The encoded protein is CASRHQSPTPGYEQYF.